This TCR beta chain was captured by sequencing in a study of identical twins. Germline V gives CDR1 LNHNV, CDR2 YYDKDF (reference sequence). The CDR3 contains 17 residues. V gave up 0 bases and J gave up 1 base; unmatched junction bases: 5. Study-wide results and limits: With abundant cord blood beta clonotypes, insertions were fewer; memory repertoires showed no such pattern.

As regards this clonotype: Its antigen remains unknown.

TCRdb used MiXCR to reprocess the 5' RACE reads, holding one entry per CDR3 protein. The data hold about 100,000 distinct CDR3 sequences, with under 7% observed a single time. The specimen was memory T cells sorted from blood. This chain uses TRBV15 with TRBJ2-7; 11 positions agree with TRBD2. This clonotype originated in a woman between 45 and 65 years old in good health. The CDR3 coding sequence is TGTGCCACCAGCAGAGATTTTGGGACTAGCGGATCCTACGAGCAGTACTTC. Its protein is CATSRDFGTSGSYEQYF.